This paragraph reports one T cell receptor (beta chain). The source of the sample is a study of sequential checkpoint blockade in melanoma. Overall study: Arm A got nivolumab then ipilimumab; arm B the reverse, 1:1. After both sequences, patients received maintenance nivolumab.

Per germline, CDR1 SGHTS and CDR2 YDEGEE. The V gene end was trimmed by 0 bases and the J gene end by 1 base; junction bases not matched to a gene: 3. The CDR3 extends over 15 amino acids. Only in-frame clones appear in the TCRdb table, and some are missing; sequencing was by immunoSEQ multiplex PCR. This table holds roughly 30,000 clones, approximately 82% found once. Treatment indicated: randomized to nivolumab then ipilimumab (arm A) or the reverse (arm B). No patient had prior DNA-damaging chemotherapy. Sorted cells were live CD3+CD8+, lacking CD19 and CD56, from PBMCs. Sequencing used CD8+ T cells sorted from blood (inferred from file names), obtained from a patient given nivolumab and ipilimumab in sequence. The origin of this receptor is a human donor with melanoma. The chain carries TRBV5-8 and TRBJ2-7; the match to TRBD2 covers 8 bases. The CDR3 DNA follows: TGTGCCAGCAGCTTGGCCGGGGGGGAGTCCTACGAGCAGTACTTC. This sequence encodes CASSLAGGESYEQYF.